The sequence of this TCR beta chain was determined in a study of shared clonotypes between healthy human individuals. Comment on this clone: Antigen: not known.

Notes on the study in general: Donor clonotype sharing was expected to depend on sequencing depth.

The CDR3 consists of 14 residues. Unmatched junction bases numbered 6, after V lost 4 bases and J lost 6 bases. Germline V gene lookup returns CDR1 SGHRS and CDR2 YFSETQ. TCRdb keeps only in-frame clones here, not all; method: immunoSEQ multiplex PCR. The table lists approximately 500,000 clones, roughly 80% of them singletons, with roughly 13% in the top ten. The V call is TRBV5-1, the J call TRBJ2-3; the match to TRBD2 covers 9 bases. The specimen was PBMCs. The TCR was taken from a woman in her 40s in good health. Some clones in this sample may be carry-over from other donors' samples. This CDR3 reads CASSPGLALDTQYF. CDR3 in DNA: TGCGCCAGCAGCCCTGGACTAGCGCTGGATACGCAGTATTTT.